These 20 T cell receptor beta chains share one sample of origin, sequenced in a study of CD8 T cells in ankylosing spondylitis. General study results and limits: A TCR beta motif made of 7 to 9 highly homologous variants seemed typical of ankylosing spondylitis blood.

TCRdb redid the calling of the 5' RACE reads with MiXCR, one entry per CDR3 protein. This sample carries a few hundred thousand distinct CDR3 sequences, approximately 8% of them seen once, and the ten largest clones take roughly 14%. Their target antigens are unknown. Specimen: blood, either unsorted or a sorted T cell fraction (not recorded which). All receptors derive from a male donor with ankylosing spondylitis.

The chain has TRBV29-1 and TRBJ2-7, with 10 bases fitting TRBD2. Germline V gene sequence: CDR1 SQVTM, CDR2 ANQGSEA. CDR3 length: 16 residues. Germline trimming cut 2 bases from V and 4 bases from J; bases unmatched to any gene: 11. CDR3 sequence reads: CSVEPRLAGAAYEQYF. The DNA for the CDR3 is TGCAGCGTTGAACCCAGGCTAGCGGGAGCGGCGTACGAGCAGTACTTC.

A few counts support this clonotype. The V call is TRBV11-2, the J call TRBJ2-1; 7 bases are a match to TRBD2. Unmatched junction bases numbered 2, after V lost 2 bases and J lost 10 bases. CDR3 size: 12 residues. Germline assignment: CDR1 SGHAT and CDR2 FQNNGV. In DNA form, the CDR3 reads TGTGCCAGCAGCTTAACTAGCGAAGAGCAGTTCTTC. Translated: CASSLTSEEQFF.

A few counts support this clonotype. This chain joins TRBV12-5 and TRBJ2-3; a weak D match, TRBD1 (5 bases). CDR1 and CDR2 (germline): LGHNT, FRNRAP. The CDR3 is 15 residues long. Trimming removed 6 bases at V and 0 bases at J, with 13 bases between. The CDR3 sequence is CASGATGYSTDTQYF. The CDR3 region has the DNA TGTGCTAGTGGAGCCACAGGTTATAGCACAGATACGCAGTATTTT.

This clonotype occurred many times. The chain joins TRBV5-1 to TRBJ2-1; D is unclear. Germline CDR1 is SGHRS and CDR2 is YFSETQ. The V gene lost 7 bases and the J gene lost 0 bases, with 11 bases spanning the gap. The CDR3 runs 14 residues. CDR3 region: CASRTTSSYNEQFF. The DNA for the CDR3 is TGCGCCAGCCGGACCACAAGCTCCTACAATGAGCAGTTCTTC. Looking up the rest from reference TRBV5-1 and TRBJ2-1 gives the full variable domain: KAGVTQTPRYLIKTRGQQVTLSCSPISGHRSVSWYQQTPGQGLQFLFEYFSETQRNKGNFPGRFSGRQFSNSRSEMNVSTLELGDSALYLCASRTTSSYNEQFFGPGTRLTVL.

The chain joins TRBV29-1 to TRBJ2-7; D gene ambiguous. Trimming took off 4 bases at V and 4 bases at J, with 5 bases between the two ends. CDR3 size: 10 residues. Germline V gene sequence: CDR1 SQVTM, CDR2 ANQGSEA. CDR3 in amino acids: CSVVEYEQYF. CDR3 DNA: TGCAGCGTTGTAGAGTACGAGCAGTACTTC.

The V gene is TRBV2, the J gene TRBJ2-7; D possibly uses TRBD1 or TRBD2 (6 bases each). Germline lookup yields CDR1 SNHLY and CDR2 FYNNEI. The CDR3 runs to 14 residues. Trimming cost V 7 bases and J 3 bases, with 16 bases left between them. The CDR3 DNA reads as TGTGCCAGCACCCTGGGGGGCAGGAACTACGAGCAGTACTTC. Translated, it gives CASTLGGRNYEQYF.

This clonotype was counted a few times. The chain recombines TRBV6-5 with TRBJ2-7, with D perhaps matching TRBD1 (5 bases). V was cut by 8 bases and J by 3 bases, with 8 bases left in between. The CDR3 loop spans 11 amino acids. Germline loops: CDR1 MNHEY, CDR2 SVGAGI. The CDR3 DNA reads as TGTGCCAGCGGCAGGGACTACGAGCAGTACTTC. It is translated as CASGRDYEQYF.

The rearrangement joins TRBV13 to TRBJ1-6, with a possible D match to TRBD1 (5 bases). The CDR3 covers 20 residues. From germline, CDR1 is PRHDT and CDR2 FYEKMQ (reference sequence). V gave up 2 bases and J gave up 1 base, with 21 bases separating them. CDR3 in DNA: TGTGCCAGCAGCTTAAGGGGTTTTGAGGGCCAAGAGTCCTATAATTCACCCCTCCACTTT. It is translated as CASSLRGFEGQESYNSPLHF.

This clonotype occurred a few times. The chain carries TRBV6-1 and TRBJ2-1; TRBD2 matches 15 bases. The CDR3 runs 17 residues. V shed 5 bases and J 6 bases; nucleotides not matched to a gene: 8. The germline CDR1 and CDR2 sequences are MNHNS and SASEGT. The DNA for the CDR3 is TGTGCCAGCAGTACCTGGACTAGCGGGAGGGCCTCCAATGAGCAGTTCTTC. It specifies CASSTWTSGRASNEQFF.

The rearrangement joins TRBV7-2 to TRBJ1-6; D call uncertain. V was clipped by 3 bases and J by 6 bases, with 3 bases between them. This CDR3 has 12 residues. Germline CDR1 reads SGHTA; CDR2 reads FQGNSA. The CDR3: CASSFVNSPLHF. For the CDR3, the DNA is TGTGCCAGCAGCTTTGTTAATTCACCCCTCCACTTT.

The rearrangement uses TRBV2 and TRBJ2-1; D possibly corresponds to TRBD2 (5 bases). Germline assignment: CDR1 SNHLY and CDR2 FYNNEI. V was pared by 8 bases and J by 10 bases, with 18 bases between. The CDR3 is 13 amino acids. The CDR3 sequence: CASAAGIGGEQFF. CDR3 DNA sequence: TGTGCCAGCGCCGCCGGGATTGGAGGCGAGCAGTTCTTC. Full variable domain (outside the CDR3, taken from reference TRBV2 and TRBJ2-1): EPEVTQTPSHQVTQMGQEVILRCVPISNHLYFYWYRQILGQKVEFLVSFYNNEISEKSEIFDDQFSVERPDGSNFTLKIRSTKLEDSAMYFCASAAGIGGEQFFGPGTRLTVL.

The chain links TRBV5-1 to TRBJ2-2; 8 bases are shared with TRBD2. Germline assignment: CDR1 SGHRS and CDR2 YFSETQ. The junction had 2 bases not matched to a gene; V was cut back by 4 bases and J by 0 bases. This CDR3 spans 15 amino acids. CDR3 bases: TGCGCCAGCAGCAAGACTAGCGCGAACACCGGGGAGCTGTTTTTT. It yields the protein CASSKTSANTGELFF.

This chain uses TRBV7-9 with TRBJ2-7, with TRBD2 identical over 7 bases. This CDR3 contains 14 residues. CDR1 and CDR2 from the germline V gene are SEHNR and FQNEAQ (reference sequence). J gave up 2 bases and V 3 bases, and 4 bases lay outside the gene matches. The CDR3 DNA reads TGTGCCAGCAGCTTCCAGGCGGGGGCCTACGAGCAGTACTTC. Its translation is CASSFQAGAYEQYF.

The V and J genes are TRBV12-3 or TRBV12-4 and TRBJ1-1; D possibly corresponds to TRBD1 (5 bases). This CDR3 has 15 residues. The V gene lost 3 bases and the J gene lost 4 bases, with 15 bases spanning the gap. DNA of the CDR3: TGTGCCAGCAGTTTTTATTCAGGGCGAGGCACTGAAGCTTTCTTT. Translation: CASSFYSGRGTEAFF.

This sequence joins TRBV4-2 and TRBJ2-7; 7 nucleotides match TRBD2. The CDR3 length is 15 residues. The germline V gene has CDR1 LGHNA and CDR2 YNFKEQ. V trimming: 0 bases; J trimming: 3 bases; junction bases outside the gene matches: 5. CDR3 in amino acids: CASSQDLRELYEQYF. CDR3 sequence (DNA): TGTGCCAGCAGCCAAGATTTGCGGGAGCTCTACGAGCAGTACTTC.

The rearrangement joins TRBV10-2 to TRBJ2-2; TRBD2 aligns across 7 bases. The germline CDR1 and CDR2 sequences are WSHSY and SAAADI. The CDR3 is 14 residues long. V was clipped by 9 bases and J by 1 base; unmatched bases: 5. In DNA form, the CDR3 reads TGCGCCAGGAGACTAGCCTTGAACACCGGGGAGCTGTTTTTT. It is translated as CARRLALNTGELFF.

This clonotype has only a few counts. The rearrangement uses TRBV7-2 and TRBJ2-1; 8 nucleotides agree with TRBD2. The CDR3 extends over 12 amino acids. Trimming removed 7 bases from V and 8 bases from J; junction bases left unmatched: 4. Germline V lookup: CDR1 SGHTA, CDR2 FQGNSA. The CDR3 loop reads CASTPAGDEQFF. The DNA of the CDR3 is TGTGCCAGCACCCCAGCGGGAGATGAGCAGTTCTTC.

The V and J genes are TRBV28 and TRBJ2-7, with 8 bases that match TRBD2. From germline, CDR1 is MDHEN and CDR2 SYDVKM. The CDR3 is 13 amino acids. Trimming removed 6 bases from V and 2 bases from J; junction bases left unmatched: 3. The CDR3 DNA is TGTGCCAGCAGGTTTAGCGGGACCTACGAGCAGTACTTC. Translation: CASRFSGTYEQYF.

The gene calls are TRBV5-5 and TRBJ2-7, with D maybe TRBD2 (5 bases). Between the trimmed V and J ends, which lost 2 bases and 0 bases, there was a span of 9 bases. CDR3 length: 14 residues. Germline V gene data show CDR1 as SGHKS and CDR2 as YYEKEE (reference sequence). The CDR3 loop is CASSFAGVSYEQYF. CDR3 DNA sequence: TGTGCCAGCAGCTTTGCGGGCGTCTCCTACGAGCAGTACTTC.

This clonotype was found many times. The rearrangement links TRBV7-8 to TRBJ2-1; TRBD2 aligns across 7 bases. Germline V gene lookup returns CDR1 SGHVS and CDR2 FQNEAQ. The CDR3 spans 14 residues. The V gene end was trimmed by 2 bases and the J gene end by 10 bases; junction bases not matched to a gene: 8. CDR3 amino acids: CASSLRVPAGEQFF. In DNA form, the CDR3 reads TGTGCCAGCAGCTTAAGGGTTCCAGCGGGAGAGCAGTTCTTC.